This T cell receptor (beta chain) was recorded in a study of OX40 agonist ivuxolimab in advanced cancers. Study-wide results and limits: CD8+ T cells were the subset that, on average, had more expanded clones than CD4+.

Profiled with immunoSEQ multiplex PCR; TCRdb holds only in-frame clones, not every one. Here the sample spans approximately 66,000 clones, 86% being singletons. About this clone: The antigen remains unidentified.

Blood draws occurred at baseline, cycle 4 day 1, and cycle 7 day 1. Germline lookup yields CDR1 SNHLY and CDR2 FYNNEI. CDR3 length: 12 residues. Trimming left V 5 bases short and J 3 bases short, with 8 bases between. J is TRBJ2-7 and V is TRBV2; D gene unclear. The clonotype comes from an adult with an advanced solid tumor such as melanoma, head and neck, liver or kidney cancer. The sequenced sample was CD4+ or CD8+ T cells sorted from blood, obtained in a trial of the OX40 agonist ivuxolimab. The CDR3 loop reads CASSPANYEQYF. The CDR3 nucleotides are TGTGCCAGCAGTCCAGCGAACTACGAGCAGTACTTC.